The clone carrying this TCR beta chain was seen a single time. Its specificity is unknown. The data derive from a study of T cell responses to AZD1222 COVID-19 vaccine. Points from the study as a whole: Repertoires were sampled only after the peak T cell response. The span of vaccine-associated CD4 TCRs extended across spike, with dominance at 160-218 and 743-854. Mostly white British, mostly female donors; authors suggested clonal diversity may be underestimated.

Pooled samples include second doses given at about 4 or 12 weeks. The CDR3 runs 13 residues. Germline V gene lookup returns CDR1 SGHTA and CDR2 FQGNSA. Trimming stripped 8 bases from V and 3 bases from J, with 14 bases between. Some clones are missing from TCRdb's copy, which holds only in-frame ones; the method was immunoSEQ multiplex PCR. The table has fewer than 150,000 clones, around 89% seen once; the top ten hold 6.5% to 7.5%. V gene TRBV7-2 combines with J gene TRBJ2-7; perhaps TRBD2 as D (5 bases). The sample in question was peripheral blood, obtained 28 days after the second AZD1222 dose. The TCR originated in an adult who received the AZD1222 COVID-19 vaccine. CDR3 residues: CASGEPNNYEQYF. The CDR3 DNA reads as TGTGCCAGCGGGGAGCCTAACAACTACGAGCAGTACTTC.